This TCR beta chain originates from a study of long-term antiretroviral therapy in people with HIV (dated by TCRdb to the early 2020s). For the wider study: The earliest samples were collected about a decade before the 2015 WHO recommendation for immediate ART, when ART was typically delayed until CD4 counts fell. Whether ART initiation and durable HIV suppression were associated with changes in peripheral blood TRB repertoire composition and diversity was tested in a retrospective serial study. The cohort contributed about 200 cryopreserved PBMC samples from about 29 adults with confirmed HIV infection, collected serially over a mean of approximately 6 years (range 1-12). Of the 30 participants with HIV, fewer than twelve were female. No cross-contamination during QIAcube processing turned up in test extractions that ran a monoclonal T-cell line alongside about 35 polyclonal samples.

Inclusion was restricted to participants for whom at least one PBMC sample before ART initiation and at least two post-ART samples were available. Every participant with HIV received treatment in the United States of America. Before DNA extraction, cryopreserved samples of about 0.95-11 million PBMC were thawed and then washed. At the time of the earliest PBMC sample, participants with HIV were aged between roughly 20 and 55 years. PBMC samples from each participant spanned 1-4 timepoints before ART initiation and 2-8 timepoints after ART initiation, with a median of 7 samples. Serial HIV viral load, CD4+ T-cell count, ART history and demographic data were obtained for every participant. Genomic DNA was extracted from unsorted PBMC with a Qiagen kit on a QIAcube, processed in batches of 12 samples. Sequencing of the TRB variable region was done with the immunoSEQ hsTCRB v3.0 assay at survey level resolution. TRB sequencing targeted a depth of 40,000-50,000 T-cell genomes per sample. An Illumina MiSeq with a v3 150-cycle kit was used to sequence the pooled TRB libraries. As for how the authors treated the data: Analysis of repertoires was carried out in R inside a reproducible Nextflow workflow spanning QC, data transformation and analysis. LymphoSeq2, an R package for AIRR-Seq data exploration, was used to implement custom analyses. A few samples that yielded fewer than 5000 total TRB sequences were excluded, so that approximately 200 HIV repertoires were analyzed. Among the 180 to 200 retained HIV repertoires, 55 to 60 were collected before ART initiation and 129 were collected after ART initiation. Repertoires were downsampled to 5000 TRB nucleotide sequences, with summary statistics averaged over 100 downsampling iterations. The analysis kept only TRB sequences whose CDR3 regions were at least seven amino acids long. Diversity was measured with a Shannon entropy-derived clonality score and the Gini coefficient. In repertoire networks, the top 5000 CDR3 amino acid sequences were linked whenever an edit distance of one separated two sequences. For TRB CDR3 amino acid sequences, antigen specificity groups and MHC restriction were predicted with GLIPH2. Known CMV, EBV, HIV or tissue antigen associations were flagged by matching CDR3 amino acid sequences against VDJdb and McPAS-TCR. Pre-ART, post-ART and control groups were compared with Wilcoxon signed-rank tests and Holm-Bonferroni correction. The table comes from immuneACCESS by way of TCRdb, which keeps in-frame sequences with V and J called. Part of the clones is missing from these tables; in studies checked, under half for an unresolved V gene and the rest for unknown reasons. The V and J calls and the clone size are those of that table, but D and trimming were determined from the DNA. Within this sample are approximately 24,000 clones, with roughly 80% of them counted one time only. About 5.1% of the sample comes from the top ten.

For this clone: It lacks a known antigen. No clone much larger than this one lies a single base away; base qualities are absent.

Its CDR3 holds 15 amino acids, cysteine through phenylalanine. The read is trimmed to its CDR3 DNA, 45 bases read in frame from base 1. V loses 1 base, J loses 5 bases, and the germline ends lie 14 bases apart. CDR1 and CDR2, per the germline V gene, are LGHNT and FRNRAP. The investigation overall reported the following: Expanded TRB clones identified before ART initiation dominated the repertoire across all time points, though the dominance fluctuated and decreased in many PLHIV after ART. Compared with controls, HIV repertoires had narrower CDR3 length ranges, and the network structure pointed to an antigen-experienced repertoire that shifted only slightly toward naive after ART. Inferences about post-ART repertoire changes are limited because no data were available on ART adherence, viral resistance or therapy changes. Since PBMC availability was limited, sequencing covered only the TCR beta chain, with no alpha chain pairing. The samples span the years 2004 to 2017, and the ART regimens used at that time may not be as effective as current regimens. ART initiation was associated with a significant increase in TRB diversity, but diversity stayed significantly below transplant donor controls even after long-term ART. Because pre-ART samples had limited cell numbers, profiling was done on unsorted PBMC rather than on sorted CD4+ and CD8+ T cells.

The sequenced sample was unsorted PBMCs, obtained 1.1 years before starting antiretroviral therapy. The clonotype comes from a woman aged 25 to 45 with HIV. This chain is built from TRBV12-5 and TRBJ2-5; a tentative D call is TRBD1 (6 bases match). The DNA sequence is given as TGTGCTAGTGGTTTGGGTGGGGGCTCGGGGGAGACCCAGTACTTC. It codes for CASGLGGGSGETQYF.